The rows below give T cell receptor beta chains drawn from one sample of a study of Graves' ophthalmopathy and Graves' hyperthyroidism. Via MiXCR, TCRdb re-called the multiplex PCR reads, giving one row per CDR3 protein. This sample has a few hundred thousand distinct CDR3 sequences, with about 35% found just once. The sample taken for sequencing was peripheral blood or thyroid tissue (not recorded which). The receptor set was obtained from an adult man with Graves' hyperthyroidism. Both conserved end residues are part of each CDR3. D genes are given only for firm matches. Clone size appears in some rows only: once, few, many, or a class for an expanded clone.

v_call	d_call	j_call	clone_size	cdr3_aa	cdr3_nt
TRBV15	-	TRBJ1-5	many	CATSRDPVKRGQPQHF	TGTGCCACCAGCAGAGATCCCGTAAAGAGGGGTCAGCCCCAGCATTTT
TRBV19	-	TRBJ1-1	-	CASSIEGHPNTEAFF	TGTGCCAGTAGTATAGAAGGACATCCGAACACTGAAGCTTTCTTC
TRBV11-2	-	TRBJ2-7	many	CASSFPRHEQYF	TGTGCCAGCAGCTTTCCCAGGCACGAGCAGTACTTC
TRBV14	-	TRBJ2-7	once	CASSVAGSEQYF	TGCGCCAGCAGTGTTGCGGGCTCCGAGCAGTACTTC
TRBV7-2	-	TRBJ1-1	-	CASSLAPGSNTEAFF	TGTGCCAGCAGCTTAGCTCCAGGGTCGAACACTGAAGCTTTCTTT
TRBV11-2	-	TRBJ1-4	many	CASSRRGAGNEKLFF	TGTGCCAGCAGCCGCCGGGGGGCGGGTAATGAAAAACTGTTTTTT
TRBV12-3/TRBV12-4	-	TRBJ1-1	many	CASSFPEREAFF	TGTGCCAGCAGTTTCCCCGAAAGGGAAGCTTTCTTT
TRBV19	-	TRBJ1-5	many	CASSIFWTTRSNQPQHF	TGTGCCAGTAGTATCTTTTGGACAACACGCAGCAATCAGCCCCAGCATTTT
TRBV6-6	-	TRBJ2-6	-	CASSYQLRANVLTF	TGTGCCAGCAGTTACCAGCTGAGGGCCAACGTCCTGACTTTC
TRBV6-1	-	TRBJ1-6	many	CANQSGVNSPLHF	TGTGCCAACCAATCGGGGGTTAATTCACCCCTCCACTTT
TRBV24-1	-	TRBJ1-2	-	CATSDNEGYGYTF	TGTGCCACCAGTGACAATGAGGGCTATGGCTACACCTTC
TRBV7-2	-	TRBJ2-5	many	CASSLVLQETQYF	TGTGCCAGCAGCTTAGTCCTTCAAGAGACCCAGTACTTC
TRBV7-2	TRBD1	TRBJ2-7	many	CASSVPGQMYEQYF	TGTGCCAGCAGCGTGCCGGGACAGATGTACGAGCAGTACTTC
TRBV5-6	-	TRBJ1-3	few	CASSRRRWPSPGNTIYF	TGTGCCAGCAGCCGCCGAAGGTGGCCGAGCCCCGGAAACACCATATATTTT
TRBV7-3	-	TRBJ1-3	many	CASSLTPAGLSGNTIYF	TGTGCCAGCAGCTTAACGCCCGCAGGACTCTCTGGAAACACCATATATTTT
TRBV5-1	TRBD1	TRBJ2-7	-	CASSFLPGQAASYEQYF	TGTGCCAGCAGTTTTTTACCCGGACAGGCCGCATCCTACGAGCAGTACTTC
TRBV2	-	TRBJ1-1	many	CASREMNTEAFF	TGTGCCAGCAGGGAAATGAACACTGAAGCTTTCTTT
TRBV7-3	-	TRBJ1-6	-	CASSTIRLVAANPVGSYNSPLHF	TGTGCCAGCAGCACAATCCGCCTGGTAGCCGCGAATCCGGTGGGGTCCTATAATTCACCCCTCCACTTT
TRBV29-1	-	TRBJ2-5	many	CSATTGLKETQYF	TGCAGCGCGACGACAGGATTAAAAGAGACCCAGTACTTC
TRBV19	-	TRBJ1-2	many	CASSTPTSVGYGYTF	TGTGCCAGTAGTACTCCTACCTCGGTCGGCTATGGCTACACCTTC
TRBV20-1	TRBD1	TRBJ2-7	-	CSASGHTGQGEEQYF	TGCAGTGCTAGTGGTCACACGGGACAGGGTGAAGAGCAGTACTTC
TRBV5-4	TRBD2	TRBJ2-7	few	CASSPYRTSGDYEQYF	TGTGCCAGCAGCCCCTACCGGACTAGCGGGGACTACGAGCAGTACTTC
TRBV7-9	-	TRBJ2-7	-	CASSFYRDENEQYF	TGTGCCAGCAGCTTTTACAGGGATGAAAATGAGCAGTACTTC
TRBV7-9	-	TRBJ1-4	-	CASAAGIANEKLFF	TGTGCCAGCGCGGCAGGGATCGCTAATGAAAAACTGTTTTTT
TRBV6-6	-	TRBJ2-7	-	CASSLYQDYEQYF	TGTGCCAGCAGTTTATACCAGGATTACGAGCAGTACTTC
TRBV5-1	-	TRBJ1-2	few	CASSLSVSSYGYTF	TGCGCCAGCAGCTTATCGGTCAGCAGCTATGGCTACACCTTC
TRBV28	TRBD2	TRBJ2-5	-	CAAGLAMETQYF	TGTGCCGCGGGACTAGCGATGGAGACCCAGTACTTC
TRBV5-1	-	TRBJ2-7	-	CASSRVADTQYF	TGCGCCAGCAGCCGGGTGGCAGATACGCAGTACTTC
TRBV10-2	-	TRBJ2-7	few	CASKNGGDEQYF	TGCGCCAGCAAGAACGGAGGGGACGAGCAGTACTTC
TRBV11-3	-	TRBJ2-1	-	CASSLGLLSYNEQFF	TGTGCCAGCAGCTTAGGACTTCTATCCTACAATGAGCAGTTCTTC
TRBV15	TRBD2	TRBJ2-5	large	CATSRTAGETQYF	TGTGCCACCAGCAGGACAGCGGGGGAGACCCAGTACTTC
TRBV7-8	TRBD1	TRBJ1-2	-	CASSLGTGDHGYTF	TGTGCCAGCAGCTTAGGGACAGGGGACCATGGCTACACCTTC
TRBV2	TRBD2	TRBJ2-3	-	CASSVLGLGSTDTQYF	TGTGCCAGCAGTGTTCTGGGACTAGGGAGCACAGATACGCAGTATTTT
TRBV12-3/TRBV12-4	TRBD1	TRBJ1-2	few	CASTTGESYYGYTF	TGTGCCAGCACGACAGGGGAGAGTTACTATGGCTACACCTTC
TRBV9	TRBD1	TRBJ1-2	-	CASSGWDRGLDGYTF	TGTGCCAGCAGCGGCTGGGACAGGGGGCTGGATGGCTACACCTTC
TRBV5-1	TRBD2	TRBJ2-1	-	CASSRRGEGRNEQFF	TGCGCCAGCAGCAGGCGGGGGGAGGGAAGAAATGAGCAGTTCTTC
TRBV6-7	-	TRBJ2-7	-	CAGNKTGDYEQYF	TGTGCCGGCAATAAAACGGGAGACTACGAGCAGTACTTC
TRBV7-9	TRBD1	TRBJ1-1	many	CASSLARWTGEAFF	TGTGCCAGCAGCTTAGCCCGATGGACAGGAGAAGCTTTCTTT
TRBV7-9	TRBD1	TRBJ1-2	many	CASSPLGQGAFSYGYTF	TGTGCCAGCAGCCCTTTAGGACAGGGGGCTTTTAGCTATGGCTACACCTTC
TRBV5-1	TRBD2	TRBJ2-7	many	CASSLGFSGRGRSYEQYF	TGCGCCAGCAGCTTGGGGTTTAGCGGGAGAGGTCGCTCCTACGAGCAGTACTTC
TRBV5-1	TRBD1	TRBJ2-5	few	CASSHNSWTGGGETQYF	TGCGCCAGCAGCCATAATTCTTGGACAGGGGGCGGGGAGACCCAGTACTTC
TRBV19	TRBD2	TRBJ2-5	-	CASSEGLAGIQETQYF	TGTGCCAGTAGTGAAGGACTAGCGGGGATCCAAGAGACCCAGTACTTC
TRBV6-6	-	TRBJ1-4	-	CASNNRNEKLFF	TGTGCCAGCAATAACAGGAATGAAAAACTGTTTTTT
TRBV20-1	TRBD1	TRBJ1-5	-	CSARDRDDQPQHF	TGCAGTGCTAGGGACAGGGATGATCAGCCCCAGCATTTT
TRBV2	TRBD2	TRBJ2-3	-	CASRLAGFTDTQYF	TGTGCCAGCAGGCTAGCGGGGTTCACAGATACGCAGTATTTT
TRBV7-3	TRBD2	TRBJ2-3	-	CASSLTGTSGQTQYF	TGTGCCAGCAGCTTAACGGGGACTAGCGGTCAGACGCAGTATTTT
TRBV7-6	-	TRBJ1-3	-	CASSLDGLRNTIYF	TGTGCCAGCAGCTTAGACGGACTCAGGAACACCATATATTTT